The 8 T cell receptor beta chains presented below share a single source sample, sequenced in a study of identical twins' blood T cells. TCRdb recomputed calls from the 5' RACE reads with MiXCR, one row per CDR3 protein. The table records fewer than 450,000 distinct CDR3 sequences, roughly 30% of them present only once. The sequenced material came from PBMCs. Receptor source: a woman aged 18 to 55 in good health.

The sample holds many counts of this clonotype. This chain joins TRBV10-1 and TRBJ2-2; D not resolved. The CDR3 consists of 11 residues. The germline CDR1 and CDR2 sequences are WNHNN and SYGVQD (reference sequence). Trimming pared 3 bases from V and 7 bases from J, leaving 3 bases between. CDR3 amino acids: CASSDYGELFF. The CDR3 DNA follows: TGCGCCAGCAGTGACTACGGGGAGCTGTTTTTT.

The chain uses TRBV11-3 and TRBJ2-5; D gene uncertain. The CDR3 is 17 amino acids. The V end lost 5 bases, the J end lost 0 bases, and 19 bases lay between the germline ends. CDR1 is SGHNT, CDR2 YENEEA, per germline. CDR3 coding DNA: TGTGCCAGCAGCCCAGGCGCAGTTGAGATGCACCAAGAGACCCAGTACTTC. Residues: CASSPGAVEMHQETQYF.

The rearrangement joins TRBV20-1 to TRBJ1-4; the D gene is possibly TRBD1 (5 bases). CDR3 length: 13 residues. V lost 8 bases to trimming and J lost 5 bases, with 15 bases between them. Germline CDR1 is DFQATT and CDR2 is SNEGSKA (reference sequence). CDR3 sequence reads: CSTRGRGNEKLFF. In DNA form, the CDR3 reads TGCAGTACACGAGGCCGGGGCAATGAAAAACTGTTTTTT.

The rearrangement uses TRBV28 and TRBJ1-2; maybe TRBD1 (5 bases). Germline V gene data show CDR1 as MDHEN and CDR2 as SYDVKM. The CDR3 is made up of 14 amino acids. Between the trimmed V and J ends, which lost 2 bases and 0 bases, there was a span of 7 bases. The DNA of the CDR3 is TGTGCCAGCAGTTTAGACAGCGCTAACTATGGCTACACCTTC. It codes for CASSLDSANYGYTF.

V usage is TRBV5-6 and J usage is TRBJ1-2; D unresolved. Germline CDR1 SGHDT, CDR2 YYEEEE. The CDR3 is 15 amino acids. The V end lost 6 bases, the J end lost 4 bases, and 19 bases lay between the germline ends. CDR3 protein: CASTFFGWVLYGYTF. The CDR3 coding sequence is TGTGCCAGCACCTTCTTCGGCTGGGTCCTCTATGGCTACACCTTC.

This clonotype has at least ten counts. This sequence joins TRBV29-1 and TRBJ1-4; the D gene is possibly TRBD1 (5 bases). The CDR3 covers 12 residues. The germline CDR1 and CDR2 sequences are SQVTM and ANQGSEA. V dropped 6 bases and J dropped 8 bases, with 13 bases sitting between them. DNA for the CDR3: TGCAGCGTAAGAGGGGTGGACGAAAAACTGTTTTTT. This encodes CSVRGVDEKLFF.

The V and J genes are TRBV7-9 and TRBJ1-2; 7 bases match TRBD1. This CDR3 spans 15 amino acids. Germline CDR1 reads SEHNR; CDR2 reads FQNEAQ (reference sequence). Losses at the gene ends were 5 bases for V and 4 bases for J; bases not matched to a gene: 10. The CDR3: CASSHSGTDIYGYTF. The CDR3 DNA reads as TGTGCCAGCAGCCACAGCGGGACAGATATCTATGGCTACACCTTC.

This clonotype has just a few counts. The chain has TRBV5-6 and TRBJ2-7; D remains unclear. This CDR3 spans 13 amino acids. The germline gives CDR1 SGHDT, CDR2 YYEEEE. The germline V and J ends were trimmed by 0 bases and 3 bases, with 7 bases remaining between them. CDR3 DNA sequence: TGTGCCAGCAGCTTGGGCGGAATCTACGAGCAGTACTTC. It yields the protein CASSLGGIYEQYF.